This record concerns one T cell receptor (beta chain) sequence. Profiled with immunoSEQ multiplex PCR; TCRdb holds only in-frame clones, not every one. The sample lists hundreds of thousands of clones; about 90% were seen once. This specimen comes from a study of Ad26.COV2.S vaccination and SARS-CoV-2 variants. Treatment specified: approximately 18 received Ad26.COV2.S at low or high dose, single or two shots; about 5 received placebo; per-sample allocation not given. Sampling occurred on day 63 after the first vaccine or placebo injection. CDR1 is GTSNPN and CDR2 is SVGIG in the germline V gene (reference sequence). The CDR3 is 15 residues long. V was trimmed by 0 bases and J by 1 base, leaving 13 bases between them.

The sequence came from a person between 18 and 65 years old who received the Ad26.COV2.S COVID-19 vaccine or a placebo. The chain links TRBV30 to TRBJ2-7, with D perhaps matching TRBD2 (6 bases). The sample was peripheral blood, taken in a trial of Ad26.COV2.S vaccine versus placebo. The CDR3 sequence is CAWSVSGSGSYEQYF. In DNA, the CDR3 is TGTGCCTGGAGTGTATCCGGGAGTGGATCCTACGAGCAGTACTTC.